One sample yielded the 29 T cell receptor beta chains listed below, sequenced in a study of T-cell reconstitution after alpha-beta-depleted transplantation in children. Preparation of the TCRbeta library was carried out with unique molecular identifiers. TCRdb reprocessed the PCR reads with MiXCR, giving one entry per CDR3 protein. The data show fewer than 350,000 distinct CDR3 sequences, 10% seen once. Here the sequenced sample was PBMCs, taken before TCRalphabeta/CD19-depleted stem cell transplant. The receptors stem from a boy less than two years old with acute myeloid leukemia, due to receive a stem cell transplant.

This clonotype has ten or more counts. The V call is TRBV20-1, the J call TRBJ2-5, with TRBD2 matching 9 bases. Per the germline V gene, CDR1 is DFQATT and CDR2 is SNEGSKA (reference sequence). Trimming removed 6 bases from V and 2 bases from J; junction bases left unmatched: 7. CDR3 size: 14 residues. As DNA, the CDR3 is TGCAGTGCGTTAGCGGGGGTAGTGCAAGAGACCCAGTACTTC. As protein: CSALAGVVQETQYF.

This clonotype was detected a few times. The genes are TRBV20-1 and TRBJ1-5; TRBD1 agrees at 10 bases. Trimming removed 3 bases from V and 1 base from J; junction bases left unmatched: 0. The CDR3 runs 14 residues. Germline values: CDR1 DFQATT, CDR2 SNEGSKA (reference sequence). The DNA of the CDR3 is TGCAGTGCTAGGACAGGGGGCAGCAATCAGCCCCAGCATTTT. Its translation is CSARTGGSNQPQHF.

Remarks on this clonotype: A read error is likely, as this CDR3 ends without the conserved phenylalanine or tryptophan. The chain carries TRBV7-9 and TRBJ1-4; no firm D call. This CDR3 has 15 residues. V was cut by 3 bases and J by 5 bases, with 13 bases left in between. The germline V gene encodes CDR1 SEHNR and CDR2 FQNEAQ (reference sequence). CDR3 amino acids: CASSFGDTTNEKLFS. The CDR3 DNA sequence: TGTGCCAGCAGCTTTGGTGACACGACAAATGAAAAACTGTTTTCT.

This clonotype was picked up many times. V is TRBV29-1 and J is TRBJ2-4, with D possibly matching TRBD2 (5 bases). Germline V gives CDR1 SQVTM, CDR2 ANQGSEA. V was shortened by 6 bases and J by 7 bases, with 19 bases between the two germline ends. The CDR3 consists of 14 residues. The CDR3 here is CSVDISGRRNIQYF. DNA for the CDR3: TGCAGCGTAGACATATCCGGCAGGAGGAACATTCAGTACTTC. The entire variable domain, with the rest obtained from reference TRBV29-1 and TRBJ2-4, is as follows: SAVISQKPSRDICQRGTSLTIQCQVDSQVTMMFWYRQQPGQSLTLIATANQGSEATYESGFVIDKFPISRPNLTFSTLTVSNMSPEDSSIYLCSVDISGRRNIQYFGAGTRLSVL.

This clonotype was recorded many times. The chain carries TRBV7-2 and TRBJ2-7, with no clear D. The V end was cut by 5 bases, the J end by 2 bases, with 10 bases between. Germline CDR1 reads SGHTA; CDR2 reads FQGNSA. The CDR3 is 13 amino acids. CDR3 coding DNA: TGTGCCAGCAGCCGACCCCCGGCCTACGAGCAGTACTTC. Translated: CASSRPPAYEQYF.

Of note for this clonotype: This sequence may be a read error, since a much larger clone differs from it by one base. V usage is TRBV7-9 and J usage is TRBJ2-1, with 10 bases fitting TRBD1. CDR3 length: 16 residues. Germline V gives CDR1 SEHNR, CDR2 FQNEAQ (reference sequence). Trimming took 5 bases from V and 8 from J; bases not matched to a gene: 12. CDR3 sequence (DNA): TGTGCCAGCAGCCAGCCAGGGACAGGGGCTGGCGATGAGCAGTTCTTC. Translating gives CASSQPGTGAGDEQFF.

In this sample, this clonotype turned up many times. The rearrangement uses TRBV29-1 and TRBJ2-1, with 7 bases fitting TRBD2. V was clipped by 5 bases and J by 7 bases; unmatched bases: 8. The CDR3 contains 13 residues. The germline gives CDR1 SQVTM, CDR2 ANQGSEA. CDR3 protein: CSVPWTSRNEQFF. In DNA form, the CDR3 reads TGCAGCGTTCCGTGGACTAGTAGGAATGAGCAGTTCTTC.

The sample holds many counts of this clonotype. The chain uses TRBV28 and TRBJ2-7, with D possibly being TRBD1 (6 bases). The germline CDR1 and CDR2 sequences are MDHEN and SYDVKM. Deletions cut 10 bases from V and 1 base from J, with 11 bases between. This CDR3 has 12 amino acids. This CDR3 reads CATLQGSYEQYF. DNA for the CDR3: TGTGCCACCCTACAGGGTTCCTACGAGCAGTACTTC.

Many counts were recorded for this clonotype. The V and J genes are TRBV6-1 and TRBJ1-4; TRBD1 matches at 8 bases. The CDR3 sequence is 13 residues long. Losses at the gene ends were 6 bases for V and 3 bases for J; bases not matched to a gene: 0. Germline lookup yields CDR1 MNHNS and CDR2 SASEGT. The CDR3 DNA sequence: TGTGCCAGCAGACAGGGGGCTAATGAAAAACTGTTTTTT. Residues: CASRQGANEKLFF.

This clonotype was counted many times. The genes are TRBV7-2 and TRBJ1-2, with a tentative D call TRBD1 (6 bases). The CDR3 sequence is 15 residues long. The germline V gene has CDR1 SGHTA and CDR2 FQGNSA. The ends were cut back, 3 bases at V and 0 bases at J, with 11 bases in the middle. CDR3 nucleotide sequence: TGTGCCAGCAGCTTTCGGGAGGGGGCTAACTATGGCTACACCTTC. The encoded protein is CASSFREGANYGYTF.

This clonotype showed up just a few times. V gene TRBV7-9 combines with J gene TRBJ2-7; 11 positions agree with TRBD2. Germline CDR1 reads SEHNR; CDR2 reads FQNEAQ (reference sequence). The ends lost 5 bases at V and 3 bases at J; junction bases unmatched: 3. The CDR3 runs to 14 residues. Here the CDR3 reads CASSASGGIYEQYF. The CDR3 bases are TGTGCCAGCAGCGCTAGCGGGGGGATCTACGAGCAGTACTTC.

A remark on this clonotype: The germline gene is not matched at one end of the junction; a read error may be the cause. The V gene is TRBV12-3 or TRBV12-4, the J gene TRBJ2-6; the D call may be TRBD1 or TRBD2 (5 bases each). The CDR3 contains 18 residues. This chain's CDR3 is CTSSTRWGRFSGANVLTF. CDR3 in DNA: TGTACCAGCAGTACGCGATGGGGACGGTTCTCTGGGGCCAACGTCCTGACTTTC.

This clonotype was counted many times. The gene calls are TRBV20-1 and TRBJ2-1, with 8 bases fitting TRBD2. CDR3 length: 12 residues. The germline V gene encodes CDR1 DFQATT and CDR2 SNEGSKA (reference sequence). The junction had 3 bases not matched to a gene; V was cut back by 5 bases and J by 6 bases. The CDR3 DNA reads TGCAGTGCTGCCGGGACTAGCAATGAGCAGTTCTTC. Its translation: CSAAGTSNEQFF.

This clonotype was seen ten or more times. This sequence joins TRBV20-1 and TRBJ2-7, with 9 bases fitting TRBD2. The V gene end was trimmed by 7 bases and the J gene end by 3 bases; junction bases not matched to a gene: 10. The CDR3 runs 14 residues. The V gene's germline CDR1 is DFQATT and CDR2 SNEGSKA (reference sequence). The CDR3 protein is CSVPLAGARYEQYF. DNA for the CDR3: TGCAGTGTTCCATTAGCGGGGGCCCGCTACGAGCAGTACTTC.

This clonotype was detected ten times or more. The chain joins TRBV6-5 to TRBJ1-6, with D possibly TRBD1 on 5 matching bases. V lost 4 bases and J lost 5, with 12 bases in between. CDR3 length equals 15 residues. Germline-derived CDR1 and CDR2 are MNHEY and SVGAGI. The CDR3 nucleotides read TGTGCCAGCAGTTGGGACGGACGACATAATTCACCCCTCCACTTT. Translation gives CASSWDGRHNSPLHF.

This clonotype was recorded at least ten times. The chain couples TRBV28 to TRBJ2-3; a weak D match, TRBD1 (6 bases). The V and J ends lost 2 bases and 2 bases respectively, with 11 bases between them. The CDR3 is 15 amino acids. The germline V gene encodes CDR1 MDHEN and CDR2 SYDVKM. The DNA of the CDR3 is TGTGCCAGCAGTTTAGGACAGCCTAACACAGATACGCAGTATTTT. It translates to CASSLGQPNTDTQYF.

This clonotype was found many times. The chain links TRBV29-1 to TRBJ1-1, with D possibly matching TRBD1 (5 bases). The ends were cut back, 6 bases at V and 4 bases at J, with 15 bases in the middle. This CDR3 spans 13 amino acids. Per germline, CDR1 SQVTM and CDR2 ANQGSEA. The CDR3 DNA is TGCAGCGTCCCTAACCCAAGGGGCACTGAAGCTTTCTTT. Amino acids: CSVPNPRGTEAFF.

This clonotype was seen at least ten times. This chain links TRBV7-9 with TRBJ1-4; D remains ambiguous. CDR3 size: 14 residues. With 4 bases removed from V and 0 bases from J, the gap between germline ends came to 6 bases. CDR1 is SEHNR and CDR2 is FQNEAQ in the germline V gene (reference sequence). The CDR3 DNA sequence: TGTGCCAGCAGCTACGGGACAACTAATGAAAAACTGTTTTTT. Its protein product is CASSYGTTNEKLFF.

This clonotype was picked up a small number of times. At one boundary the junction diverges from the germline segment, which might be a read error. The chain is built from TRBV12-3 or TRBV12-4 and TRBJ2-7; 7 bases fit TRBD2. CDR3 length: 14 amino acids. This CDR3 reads CASSLADISYEQYF. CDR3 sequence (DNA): TGTGCCAGCAGTCTAGCGGATATCTCCTACGAGCAGTACTTC.

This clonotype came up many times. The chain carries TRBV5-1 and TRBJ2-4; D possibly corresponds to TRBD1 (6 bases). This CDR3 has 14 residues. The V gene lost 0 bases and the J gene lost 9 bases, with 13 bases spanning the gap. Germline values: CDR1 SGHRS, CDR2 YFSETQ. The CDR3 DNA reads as TGCGCCAGCAGCTTGGGGGTACAGGGAGCCATTCAGTACTTC. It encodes CASSLGVQGAIQYF.

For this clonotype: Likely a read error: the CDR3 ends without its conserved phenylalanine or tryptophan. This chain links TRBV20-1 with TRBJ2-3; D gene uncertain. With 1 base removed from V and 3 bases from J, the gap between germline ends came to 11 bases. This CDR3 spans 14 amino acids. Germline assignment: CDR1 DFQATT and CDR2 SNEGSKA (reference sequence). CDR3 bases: TGCAGTGCTAGAGGACCCATCCAAACAGATACGCAGTATCTT. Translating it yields CSARGPIQTDTQYL.

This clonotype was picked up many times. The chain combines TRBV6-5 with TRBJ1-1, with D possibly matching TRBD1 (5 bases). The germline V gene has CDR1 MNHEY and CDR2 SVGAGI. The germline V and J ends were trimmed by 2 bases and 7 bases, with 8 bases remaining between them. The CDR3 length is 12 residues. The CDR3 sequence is CASSYAGSEAFF. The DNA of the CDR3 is TGTGCCAGCAGTTACGCAGGGAGTGAAGCTTTCTTT.

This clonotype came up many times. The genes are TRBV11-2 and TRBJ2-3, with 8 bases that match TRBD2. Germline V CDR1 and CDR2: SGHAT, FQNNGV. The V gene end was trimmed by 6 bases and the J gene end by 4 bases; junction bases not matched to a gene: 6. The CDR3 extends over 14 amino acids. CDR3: CASSRAGGSDTQYF. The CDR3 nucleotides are TGTGCCAGCAGTAGGGCGGGGGGCTCAGATACGCAGTATTTT.

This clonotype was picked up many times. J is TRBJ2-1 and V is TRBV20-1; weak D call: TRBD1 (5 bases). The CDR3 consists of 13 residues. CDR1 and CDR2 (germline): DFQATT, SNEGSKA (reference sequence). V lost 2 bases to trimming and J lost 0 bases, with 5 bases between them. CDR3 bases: TGCAGTGCTAGACAGGGCTCCTACAATGAGCAGTTCTTC. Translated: CSARQGSYNEQFF.

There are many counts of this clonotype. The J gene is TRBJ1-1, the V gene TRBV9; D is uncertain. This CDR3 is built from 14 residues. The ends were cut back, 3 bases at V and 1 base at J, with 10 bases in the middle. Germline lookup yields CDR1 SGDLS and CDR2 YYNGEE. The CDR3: CASSAQNRNTEAFF. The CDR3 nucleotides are TGTGCCAGCAGCGCCCAAAACAGGAACACTGAAGCTTTCTTT. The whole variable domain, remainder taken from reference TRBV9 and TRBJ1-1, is DSGVTQTPKHLITATGQRVTLRCSPRSGDLSVYWYQQSLDQGLQFLIQYYNGEERAKGNILERFSAQQFPDLHSELNLSSLELGDSALYFCASSAQNRNTEAFFGQGTRLTVV.

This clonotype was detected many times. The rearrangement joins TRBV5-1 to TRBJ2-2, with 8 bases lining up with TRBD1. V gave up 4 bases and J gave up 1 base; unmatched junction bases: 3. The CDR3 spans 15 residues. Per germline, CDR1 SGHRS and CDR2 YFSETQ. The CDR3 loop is CASSGGTGNTGELFF. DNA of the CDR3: TGCGCCAGCAGCGGCGGGACAGGGAACACCGGGGAGCTGTTTTTT. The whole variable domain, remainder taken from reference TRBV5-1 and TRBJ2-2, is KAGVTQTPRYLIKTRGQQVTLSCSPISGHRSVSWYQQTPGQGLQFLFEYFSETQRNKGNFPGRFSGRQFSNSRSEMNVSTLELGDSALYLCASSGGTGNTGELFFGEGSRLTVL.

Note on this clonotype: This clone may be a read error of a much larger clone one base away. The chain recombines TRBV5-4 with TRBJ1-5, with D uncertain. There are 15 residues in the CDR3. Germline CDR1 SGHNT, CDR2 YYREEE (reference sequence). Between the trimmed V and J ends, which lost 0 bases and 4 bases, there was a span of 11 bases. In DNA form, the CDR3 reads TGTGCCAGCAGCTTGGCCAGGCCAGTGAATCAGCCCCAGCATTTT. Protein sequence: CASSLARPVNQPQHF.

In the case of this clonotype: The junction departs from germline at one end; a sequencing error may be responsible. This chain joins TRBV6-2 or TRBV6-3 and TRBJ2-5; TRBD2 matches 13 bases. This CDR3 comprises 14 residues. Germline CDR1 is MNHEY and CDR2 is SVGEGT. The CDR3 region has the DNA TGTGCCAGCAACAGCGGACTAGCGGGGGAGACCAAGTACTTC. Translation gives CASNSGLAGETKYF.

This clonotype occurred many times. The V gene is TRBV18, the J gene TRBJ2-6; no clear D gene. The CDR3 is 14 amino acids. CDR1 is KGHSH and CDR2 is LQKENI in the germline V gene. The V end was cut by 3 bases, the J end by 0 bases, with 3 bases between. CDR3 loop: CASSPHSGANVLTF. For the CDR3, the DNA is TGTGCCAGCTCACCCCACTCTGGGGCCAACGTCCTGACTTTC.